These 21 T cell receptor beta chains were all obtained from the same sample, sequenced in a study of OX40 agonist ivuxolimab in advanced cancers. Here immunoSEQ multiplex PCR was the method, and the copy in TCRdb shows in-frame clones only, minus some. The profile shows fewer than 60,000 clones, about 80% of them singletons. The source was CD4+ or CD8+ T cells sorted from blood, collected in a trial of the OX40 agonist ivuxolimab. These receptors all come from an adult with an advanced solid tumor such as melanoma, head and neck, liver or kidney cancer.

This rearrangement joins TRBV5-1 to TRBJ2-5; D unresolved. Germline CDR1 and CDR2: SGHRS and YFSETQ. V was trimmed by 2 bases and J by 5 bases, leaving 10 bases between them. The CDR3 runs 13 residues. CDR3 loop: CASSFLGRETQYF. The DNA of the CDR3 is TGCGCCAGCAGCTTCCTAGGGCGGGAGACCCAGTACTTC. The full variable domain, completed using reference TRBV5-1 and TRBJ2-5, is KAGVTQTPRYLIKTRGQQVTLSCSPISGHRSVSWYQQTPGQGLQFLFEYFSETQRNKGNFPGRFSGRQFSNSRSEMNVSTLELGDSALYLCASSFLGRETQYFGPGTRLLVL.

In this sample, this clone turned up a few times. The chain employs TRBV27 and TRBJ2-3; 9 bases agree with TRBD1. The germline V gene has CDR1 MNHEY and CDR2 SMNVEV (reference sequence). The V gene end was trimmed by 4 bases and the J gene end by 4 bases; junction bases not matched to a gene: 6. CDR3 length equals 15 residues. CDR3 in amino acids: CASSSGQGVSDTQYF. Written as DNA, the CDR3 is TGTGCCAGCAGTTCGGGACAGGGAGTTTCAGATACGCAGTATTTT.

This clone was counted a few times. This chain links TRBV29-1 with TRBJ1-3, with D unclear. Per the germline V gene, CDR1 is SQVTM and CDR2 is ANQGSEA. This CDR3 has 12 amino acids. V lost 6 bases and J 4 bases, leaving 10 bases between the germline ends. CDR3 sequence (DNA): TGCAGCGTAAAAGGGAACGGAAACACCATATATTTT. Translated: CSVKGNGNTIYF.

The gene calls are TRBV13 and TRBJ2-7; D is unresolved. V lost 4 bases to trimming and J lost 3 bases, with 19 bases between them. Germline-derived CDR1 and CDR2 are PRHDT and FYEKMQ (reference sequence). CDR3 length equals 16 residues. CDR3 nucleotide sequence: TGTGCCAGCAGCTCGCGTCAAGCTCGGGTAAACTACGAGCAGTACTTC. Encoded protein: CASSSRQARVNYEQYF.

The genes are TRBV6-6 and TRBJ1-1; the D gene is possibly TRBD1 (5 bases). V was clipped by 6 bases and J by 4 bases, with 12 bases between them. CDR1 and CDR2 from the germline V gene are MNHNY and SVGAGI (reference sequence). This CDR3 has 13 amino acids. The CDR3 region is CASSRDGGTEAFF. Written as DNA, the CDR3 is TGTGCCAGCAGCCGGGACGGAGGCACTGAAGCTTTCTTT.

In its sample, this clone was seen a few times. V usage is TRBV25-1 and J usage is TRBJ1-2, with D possibly TRBD1 on 5 matching bases. The CDR3 covers 14 residues. Germline loops: CDR1 MGHDK, CDR2 SYGVNS. Trimming cost V 0 bases and J 7 bases, with 12 bases left between them. The chain's CDR3 is CASSEYPRGGGYTF. CDR3 DNA sequence: TGTGCCAGCAGTGAATACCCCCGGGGGGGTGGCTACACCTTC.

The rearrangement links TRBV11-1 to TRBJ1-3; possibly TRBD1 for D (5 bases). In germline, CDR1 is SGHAT, CDR2 FQDESV (reference sequence). Trimming cost V 1 base and J 0 bases, with 19 bases left between them. CDR3 length: 19 amino acids. Here the CDR3 DNA reads TGTGCCAGCAGCTTAGTGGTCGAGGGACGGATCCCCTCTGGAAACACCATATATTTT. It translates to CASSLVVEGRIPSGNTIYF.

This rearrangement joins TRBV4-1 to TRBJ2-3, with 8 bases that match TRBD2. The CDR3 totals 16 residues. The J segment lost 4 bases and the V segment lost 4 bases, leaving 10 bases of the junction unmatched. The germline V gene encodes CDR1 MGHRA and CDR2 YSYEKL. Here the CDR3 DNA reads TGCGCCAGCAGCCTCCCCCCGGGACTAGTTCCAGATACGCAGTATTTT. This codes for CASSLPPGLVPDTQYF.

The rearrangement links TRBV28 to TRBJ1-3; D might be TRBD1 (6 bases). Germline V lookup: CDR1 MDHEN, CDR2 SYDVKM. The CDR3 extends over 12 amino acids. The DNA for the CDR3 is TGTGCTGGGGCAGGGGATGAAAACACCATATATTTT. This encodes CAGAGDENTIYF. The complete variable domain, with remaining parts taken from reference TRBV28 and TRBJ1-3, reads DVKVTQSSRYLVKRTGEKVFLECVQDMDHENMFWYRQDPGLGLRLIYFSYDVKMKEKGDIPEGYSVSREKKERFSLILESASTNQTSMYLCAGAGDENTIYFGEGSWLTVV.

This CDR3 is CASSPGLAGAYEQFF. CDR3 coding DNA: TGTGCCAGCAGCCCGGGACTAGCGGGAGCGTATGAGCAGTTCTTC. This chain uses TRBV6-5 with TRBJ2-1, with 14 bases identical to TRBD2. J was trimmed by 8 bases and V by 6 bases; bases with no gene match: 6. CDR1 MNHEY and CDR2 SVGAGI come from the germline V gene. The CDR3 is made up of 15 amino acids.

The table lists this clone with a count of one. The chain recombines TRBV7-8 with TRBJ2-5, with a weak D call TRBD1 (6 bases). Trimming took off 0 bases at V and 1 base at J, with 9 bases between the two ends. This CDR3 comprises 15 residues. Germline loops: CDR1 SGHVS, CDR2 FQNEAQ. Written as DNA, the CDR3 is TGTGCCAGCAGCTTAGCTACAGGGTTCCAAGAGACCCAGTACTTC. This gives the protein CASSLATGFQETQYF. Complete variable domain (other parts from reference TRBV7-8 and TRBJ2-5): GAGVSQSPRYKVAKRGQDVALRCDPISGHVSLFWYQQALGQGPEFLTYFQNEAQLDKSGLPSDRFFAERPEGSVSTLKIQRTQQEDSAVYLCASSLATGFQETQYFGPGTRLLVL.

The V and J genes are TRBV10-1 and TRBJ2-7, with D perhaps TRBD2 (6 bases). The CDR3 length is 13 residues. Germline V gene sequence: CDR1 WNHNN, CDR2 SYGVQD (reference sequence). V lost 3 bases and J 3 bases, leaving 9 bases between the germline ends. The CDR3: CASSDISGYEQYF. The CDR3 DNA reads TGCGCCAGCAGTGATATTAGCGGCTACGAGCAGTACTTC.

The rearrangement joins TRBV10-2 to TRBJ2-4; a weak D match, TRBD2 (6 bases). The CDR3 covers 15 residues. The germline V and J ends were trimmed by 5 bases and 4 bases, with 15 bases remaining between them. The germline V gene has CDR1 WSHSY and CDR2 SAAADI. CDR3 sequence reads: CASSLYGGKKNIQYF. The DNA for the CDR3 is TGCGCCAGCAGTCTCTACGGGGGAAAGAAAAACATTCAGTACTTC.

The chain recombines TRBV2 with TRBJ2-5; no reliable D call. Trimming removed 3 bases at V and 5 bases at J, with 10 bases between. CDR1 and CDR2 from the germline V gene are SNHLY and FYNNEI. This CDR3 contains 13 residues. The CDR3 sequence is CASSDQVRETQYF. DNA for the CDR3: TGTGCCAGCAGTGATCAGGTTAGGGAGACCCAGTACTTC.

V and J are TRBV7-9 and TRBJ2-1; D might be TRBD1 (6 bases). In germline, CDR1 is SEHNR, CDR2 FQNEAQ (reference sequence). The CDR3 sequence is 14 residues long. The V end lost 5 bases, the J end lost 1 base, and 9 bases lay between the germline ends. CDR3 sequence: CASSIGTSYNEQFF. CDR3 DNA sequence: TGTGCCAGCAGCATAGGGACATCCTACAATGAGCAGTTCTTC. Full variable domain (missing parts from reference TRBV7-9 and TRBJ2-1): DTGVSQNPRHKITKRGQNVTFRCDPISEHNRLYWYRQTLGQGPEFLTYFQNEAQLEKSRLLSDRFSAERPKGSFSTLEIQRTEQGDSAMYLCASSIGTSYNEQFFGPGTRLTVL.

The rearrangement joins TRBV21-1 to TRBJ2-1; the table's D call TRBD2 went unverified against the DNA. TRBV21-1 is a pseudogene segment. There are 17 residues in the CDR3. The CDR3 coding sequence is TGTGCCAGCAGCGCCCCGAGGGTAGTAAAGCTTGACAATGAGCAGTTCTTC. This sequence encodes CASSAPRVVKLDNEQFF.

The chain links TRBV5-4 to TRBJ1-1, with 7 bases lining up with TRBD1. Germline V gene sequence: CDR1 SGHNT, CDR2 YYREEE (reference sequence). Germline trimming cut 4 bases from V and 11 bases from J; bases unmatched to any gene: 14. The CDR3 is 14 residues long. CDR3 sequence reads: CASSVTGQPTIAFF. The CDR3 bases are TGTGCCAGCAGCGTAACGGGACAGCCGACGATCGCTTTCTTT.

The CDR3 DNA reads TGTGCCAGTAGTCGGGGTCCGGACACCGGGGAGCTGTTTTTT. Translation: CASSRGPDTGELFF. This chain joins TRBV19 and TRBJ2-2; D perhaps matches TRBD2 (5 bases). V shed 5 bases and J shed 3 bases, with 10 bases lying between them. Per germline, CDR1 LNHDA and CDR2 SQIVND (reference sequence). This CDR3 has 14 residues.

V is TRBV27 and J is TRBJ1-2; weak D call: TRBD1 (6 bases). Trimming cost V 1 base and J 5 bases, with 8 bases left between them. Germline CDR1 MNHEY, CDR2 SMNVEV (reference sequence). This CDR3 is 13 amino acids long. CDR3 in amino acids: CASSLYRDYGYTF. The CDR3, as DNA: TGTGCCAGCAGTTTATACAGGGATTATGGCTACACCTTC.

V is TRBV7-5 and J is TRBJ1-1. TRBV7-5 has pseudogene status. The CDR3 runs 13 residues. This chain's CDR3 is CARSLPMNTEAFF. The CDR3 nucleotides are TGTGCCAGAAGCTTGCCAATGAACACTGAAGCTTTCTTT.

The chain combines TRBV6-6 with TRBJ2-5; D is undetermined. The CDR3 has 11 residues. V gave up 8 bases and J gave up 5 bases, with 9 bases separating them. Germline V CDR1 and CDR2: MNHNY, SVGAGI (reference sequence). The CDR3 DNA reads TGTGCCAGCCGCGTCTCGGAGACCCAGTACTTC. It specifies CASRVSETQYF.